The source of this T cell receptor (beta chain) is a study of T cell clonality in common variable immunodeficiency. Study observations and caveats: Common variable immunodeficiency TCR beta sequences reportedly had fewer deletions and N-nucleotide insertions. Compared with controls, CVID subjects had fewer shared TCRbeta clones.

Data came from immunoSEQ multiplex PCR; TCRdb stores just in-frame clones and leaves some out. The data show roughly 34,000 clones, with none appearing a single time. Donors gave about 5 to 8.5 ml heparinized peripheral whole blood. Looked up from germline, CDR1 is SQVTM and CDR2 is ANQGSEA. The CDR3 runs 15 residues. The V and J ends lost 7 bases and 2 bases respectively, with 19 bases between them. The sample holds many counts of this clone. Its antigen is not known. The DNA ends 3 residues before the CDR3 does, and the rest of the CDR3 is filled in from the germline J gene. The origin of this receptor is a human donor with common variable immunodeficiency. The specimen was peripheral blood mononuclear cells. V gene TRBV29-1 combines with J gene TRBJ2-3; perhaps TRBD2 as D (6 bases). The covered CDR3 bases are TGCAGCGCCGGAACAGGAGGAGGGTTCACAGATACG. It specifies CSAGTGGGFTDT. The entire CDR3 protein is CSAGTGGGFTDTQYF.